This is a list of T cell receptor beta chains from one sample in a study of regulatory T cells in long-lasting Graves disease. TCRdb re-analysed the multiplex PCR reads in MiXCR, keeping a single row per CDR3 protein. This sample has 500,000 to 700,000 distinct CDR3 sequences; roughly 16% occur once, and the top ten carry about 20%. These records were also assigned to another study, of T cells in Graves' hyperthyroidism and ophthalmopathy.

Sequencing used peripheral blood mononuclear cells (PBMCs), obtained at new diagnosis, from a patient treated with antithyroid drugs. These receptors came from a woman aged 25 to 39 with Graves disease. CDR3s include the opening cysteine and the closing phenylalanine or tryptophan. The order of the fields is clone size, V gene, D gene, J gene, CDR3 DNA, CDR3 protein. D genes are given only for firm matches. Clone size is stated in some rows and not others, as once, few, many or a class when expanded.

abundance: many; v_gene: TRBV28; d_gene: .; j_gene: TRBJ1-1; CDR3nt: TGTGCCAGCAGTGGACAGTACAGGAACACTGAAGCTTTCTTT; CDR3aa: CASSGQYRNTEAFF
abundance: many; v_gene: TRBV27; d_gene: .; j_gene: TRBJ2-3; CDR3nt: TGTGCCAGCAGCTTCGGTAATACGCAGTATTTT; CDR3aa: CASSFGNTQYF
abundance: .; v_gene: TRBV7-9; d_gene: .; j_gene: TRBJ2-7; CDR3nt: TGTGCCAGCAGCCCCCCTGGGCCCGGGGCCTACGAGCAGTACTTC; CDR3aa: CASSPPGPGAYEQYF
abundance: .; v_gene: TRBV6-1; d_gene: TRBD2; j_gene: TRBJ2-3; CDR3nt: TGTGCCAGCAAGGTGATCGGCGGGAGATCGGCAGATACGCAGTATTTT; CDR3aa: CASKVIGGRSADTQYF
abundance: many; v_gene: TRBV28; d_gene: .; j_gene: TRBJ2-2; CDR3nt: TGTGCCAGCAGTTTAAGTCAATACACCGGGGAGCTGTTTTTT; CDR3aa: CASSLSQYTGELFF
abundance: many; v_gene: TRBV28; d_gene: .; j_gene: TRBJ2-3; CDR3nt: TGTGCCAGCAGTTTTTCTCCGTGGCGGGGCACAGATACGCAGTATTTT; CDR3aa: CASSFSPWRGTDTQYF
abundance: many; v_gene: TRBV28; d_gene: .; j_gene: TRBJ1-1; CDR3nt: TGTGCCAGCAGTTTGGGGGGACCGAACACTGAAGCTTTCTTT; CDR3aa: CASSLGGPNTEAFF
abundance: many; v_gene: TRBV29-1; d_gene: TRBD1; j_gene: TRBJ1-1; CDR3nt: TGCAGCGTCTACGGACAGGGGAACACTGAAGCTTTCTTT; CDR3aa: CSVYGQGNTEAFF
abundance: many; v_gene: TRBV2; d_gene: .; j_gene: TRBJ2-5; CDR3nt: TGTGCCAGCAGCAGGGGACTTCTAAAAGAGACCCAGTACTTC; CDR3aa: CASSRGLLKETQYF
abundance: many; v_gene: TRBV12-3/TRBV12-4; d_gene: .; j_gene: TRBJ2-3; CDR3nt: TGTGCCAGCACTAGACGAATAACAGATACGCAGTATTTT; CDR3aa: CASTRRITDTQYF
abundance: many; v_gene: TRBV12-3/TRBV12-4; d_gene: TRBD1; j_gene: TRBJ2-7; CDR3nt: TGTGCCAGCAGTCCTAGGGGGACAGGAGATATTCAATTC; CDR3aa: CASSPRGTGDIQF
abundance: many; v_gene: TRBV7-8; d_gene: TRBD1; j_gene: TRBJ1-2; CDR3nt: TGTGCCAGCAGCTCCCAGGGACAGGGCTATGGCTACACCTTC; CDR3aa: CASSSQGQGYGYTF
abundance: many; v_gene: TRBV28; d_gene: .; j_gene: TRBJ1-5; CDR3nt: TGTGCCAGCAGTTTGGTAGGAGGCAATCAGCCCCAGCATTTT; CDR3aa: CASSLVGGNQPQHF
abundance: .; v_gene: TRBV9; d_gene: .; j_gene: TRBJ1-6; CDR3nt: TGTGCCAGCAGCCCCACTCCGAGCCCCTCACCCCTCCACTTT; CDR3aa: CASSPTPSPSPLHF
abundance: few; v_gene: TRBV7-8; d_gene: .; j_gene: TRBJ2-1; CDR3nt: TGTGCCAGCAGCTTAGGGGTCGAAAGTAGCCCGGGTAGTCAGTTCTTC; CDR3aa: CASSLGVESSPGSQFF
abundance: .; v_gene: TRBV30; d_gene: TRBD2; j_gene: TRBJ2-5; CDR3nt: TGTGCCTGGAGTCTCAGCGGGGGATCGGAGACCCAGTACTTC; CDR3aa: CAWSLSGGSETQYF
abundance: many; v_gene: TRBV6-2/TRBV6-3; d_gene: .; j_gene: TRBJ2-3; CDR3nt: TGTGCCAGCAGTTACGGTGTTGGGGCGTCTAGCACAGATACGCAGTATTTT; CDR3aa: CASSYGVGASSTDTQYF
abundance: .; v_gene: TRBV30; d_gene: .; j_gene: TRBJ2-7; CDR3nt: TGTGCCTGGAGCCGGCAGGGAAGGGGCGAGCAGTACTTC; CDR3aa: CAWSRQGRGEQYF
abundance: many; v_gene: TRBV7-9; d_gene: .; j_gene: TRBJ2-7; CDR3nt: TGTGCCAGTAGGGAAACAGGGAACTACGAGCAGTACTTC; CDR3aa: CASRETGNYEQYF
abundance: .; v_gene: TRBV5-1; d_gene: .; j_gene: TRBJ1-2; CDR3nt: TGCGCCAGCAGCCCCGAGGACAGCCTAACCCGCTATGGCTACACCTTC; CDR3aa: CASSPEDSLTRYGYTF
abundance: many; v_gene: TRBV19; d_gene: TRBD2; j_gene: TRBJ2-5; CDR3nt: TGTGCCAGTCGAAATGGGCTAGCGGGAGAGACCCAGTACTTC; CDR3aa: CASRNGLAGETQYF
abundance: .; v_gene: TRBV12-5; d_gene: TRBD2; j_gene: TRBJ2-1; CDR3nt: TGTGCTAGTGGTTTGGGACTAATAGCGGGACTAGCGGGACGTTCCTCCAATGAGCAGTTCTTC; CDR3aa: CASGLGLIAGLAGRSSNEQFF
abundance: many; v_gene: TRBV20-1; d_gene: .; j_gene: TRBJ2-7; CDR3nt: TGCAGTGCCCCCAGTGCGGGGCCGACCTACGAGCAGTACTTC; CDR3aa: CSAPSAGPTYEQYF
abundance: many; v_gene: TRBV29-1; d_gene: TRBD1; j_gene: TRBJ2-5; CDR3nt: TGCAGCGTTCTCCGGGACAGGGTAGTAGAGACCCAGTACTTC; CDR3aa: CSVLRDRVVETQYF
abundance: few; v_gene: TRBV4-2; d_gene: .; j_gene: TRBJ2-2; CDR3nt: TGTGCCAGCAGCCAAACCGGGCGAGCTCTGGCCGGGGAGCTGTTTTTT; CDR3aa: CASSQTGRALAGELFF
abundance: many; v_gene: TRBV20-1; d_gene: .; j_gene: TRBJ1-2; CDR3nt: TGCAGTGCTAGAGATCAGAGAGGAGTGAACTATGGCTACACCTTC; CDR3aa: CSARDQRGVNYGYTF
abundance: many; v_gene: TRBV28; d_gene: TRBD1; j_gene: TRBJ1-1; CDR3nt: TGTGCCAGCACCAGGGGGGGGAGGGGGGTGAGGACTGAAGCTTTCTTT; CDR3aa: CASTRGGRGVRTEAFF
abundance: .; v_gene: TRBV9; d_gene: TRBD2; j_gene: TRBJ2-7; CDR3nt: TGTGCCAGCAGCGTCGGGACTAGCGGGAGAAGCTCCTACGAGCAGTACTTC; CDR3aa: CASSVGTSGRSSYEQYF